Listed below are T cell receptor beta chains from one sample, sequenced in a study of cytomegalovirus exposure and HLA in healthy donors. Clones were sequenced by immunoSEQ multiplex PCR, and TCRdb holds only the in-frame ones, with some missing. The table lists about 130,000 clones, around 79% of them singletons, with around 6.3% in the top ten. The specimen was PBMCs. The source of these receptors is a man aged 40-55 years in good health and CMV-seropositive. Each CDR3 is given with its conserved first and last residue. The order of the fields is J gene, clone size, CDR3 length, V gene, D gene, CDR3 DNA, CDR3 protein. A D gene is named only where the DNA matches it firmly. Expanded clones get a size class; other rows say once, few or many, or leave the size out.

>TRBJ2-1|.|15|TRBV6-5|TRBD1
TGTGCCAGCAGCCGCGGGACAGGGGGAAACAATGAGCAGTTCTTC
CASSRGTGGNNEQFF
>TRBJ1-4|.|15|TRBV6-1|.
TGTGCCAGCAGTGAAGCGCCGGGTGCTAATGAAAAACTGTTTTTT
CASSEAPGANEKLFF
>TRBJ2-7|few|13|TRBV4-1|TRBD1
TGCGCCAGCAGCCAGGAGACAGGGCTCGAGCAGTACTTC
CASSQETGLEQYF
>TRBJ1-2|few|12|TRBV28|.
TGTGCCAGCAGTTTCCCGTTCTATGGCTACACCTTC
CASSFPFYGYTF
>TRBJ2-1|.|16|TRBV19|TRBD1
TGTGCCAGTAGTACCAGGGACAGGGGAGGTGGCAATGAGCAGTTCTTC
CASSTRDRGGGNEQFF
>TRBJ1-6|.|13|TRBV5-1|.
TGCGCCAGCAGCTTGGAGGCGGGGTCACCCCTCCACTTT
CASSLEAGSPLHF
>TRBJ1-4|once|18|TRBV7-9|.
TGTGCCAGCAGCTTAGCGCCTAACGGGAACCGAAGAAATGAAAAACTGTTTTTT
CASSLAPNGNRRNEKLFF
>TRBJ1-1|once|16|TRBV13|TRBD1
TGTGCCAGCAGCTTCGGGACAGCGCCTCTGAACACTGAAGCTTTCTTT
CASSFGTAPLNTEAFF
>TRBJ1-2|.|14|TRBV19|.
TGTGCCAGTAGTATTACAGGACAGAACTATGGCTACACCTTC
CASSITGQNYGYTF
>TRBJ2-1|.|11|TRBV25-1|.
TGTGCCAGCAGTGAATTCAGGGTACTGTTCTTC
CASSEFRVLFF
>TRBJ1-1|.|13|TRBV28|.
TGTGCCAGCAGCCAGGGAGGAAACACTGAAGCTTTCTTT
CASSQGGNTEAFF
>TRBJ2-1|.|15|TRBV10-2|.
TGCGCCAGCAGTGAGGGGCCACCCTCCTACAATGAGCAGTTCTTC
CASSEGPPSYNEQFF
>TRBJ2-2|.|17|TRBV28|TRBD2
TGTGCCAGCAGTTTTCTTCCGGGACTAGCGGACACCGGGGAGCTGTTTTTT
CASSFLPGLADTGELFF
>TRBJ1-2|.|12|TRBV5-1|.
TGCGCCAGCAGCCAGGAAGCTGCTGGCTACACCTTC
CASSQEAAGYTF
>TRBJ2-1|.|16|TRBV4-1|.
TGCGCCAGCAGCGGGGCGGGGCTAGCGATCGGCAATGAGCAGTTCTTC
CASSGAGLAIGNEQFF
>TRBJ2-2|.|14|TRBV19|.
TGTGCCAGTAGTATTGGGGCTTACACCGGGGAGCTGTTTTTT
CASSIGAYTGELFF
>TRBJ2-5|.|13|TRBV18|.
TGTGCCAGCTCACCGGGTTCTAGAGAGACCCAGTACTTC
CASSPGSRETQYF
>TRBJ2-2|.|15|TRBV7-6|TRBD2
TGTGCCAGCAGCTTAGCTAGCGGGAGGTCCGGGGAGCTGTTTTTT
CASSLASGRSGELFF
>TRBJ2-7|.|15|TRBV9|.
TGTGCCAGCAGCGTTTCCCCAGGGGCCCCCGACGAGCAGTACTTC
CASSVSPGAPDEQYF
>TRBJ2-5|.|14|TRBV10-2|.
TGCGCCAGCAGTGAGTCCTGGCAGGGCCTAACCCAGTACTTC
CASSESWQGLTQYF
>TRBJ2-3|once|16|TRBV25-1|.
TGTGCCAGCAGTGAATCTACGCGGAACGGAATAGATACGCAGTATTTT
CASSESTRNGIDTQYF
>TRBJ2-4|.|16|TRBV6-5|.
TGTGCCAGCAGTTATAGACAGGACCTAGCCAAAAACATTCAGTACTTC
CASSYRQDLAKNIQYF
>TRBJ2-1|.|17|TRBV27|TRBD1
TGTGCCAGCACAACCCTGCTAACAGGGGGCGCCGCCAATGAGCAGTTCTTC
CASTTLLTGGAANEQFF
>TRBJ2-3|.|18|TRBV5-1|TRBD2
TGCGCCAGCAGCTTGGCGGCCAGCGGGAGGCCAAGCACAGATACGCAGTATTTT
CASSLAASGRPSTDTQYF
>TRBJ1-2|.|16|TRBV9|.
TGTGCCAGCAGCCCCTTTAACAACAACGGGGACTATGGCTACACCTTC
CASSPFNNNGDYGYTF
>TRBJ2-1|.|15|TRBV11-2|TRBD2
TGTGCCAGCAGCCTGGGGGGGGTTAGGGACAATGAGCAGTTCTTC
CASSLGGVRDNEQFF
>TRBJ2-6|.|14|TRBV5-1|.
TGCGCCAGCAGACAGGGCTCTGGGGCCAACGTCCTGACTTTC
CASRQGSGANVLTF
>TRBJ1-1|.|13|TRBV30|.
TGTGCCTGGAGTGTACCGGGGATGACTGAAGCTTTCTTT
CAWSVPGMTEAFF
>TRBJ2-5|.|17|TRBV5-1|TRBD1
TGCGCCAGCAGCCCACGTCCTGGGCAGGGGGCGAGGGAGACCCAGTACTTC
CASSPRPGQGARETQYF
>TRBJ1-5|.|13|TRBV6-5|.
TGTGCCAGCAGCCTCACAGGGTTAAGGCCCCAGCATTTT
CASSLTGLRPQHF
>TRBJ1-3|.|14|TRBV2|.
TGTGCCAGCAGTGGGGAGGTCTCTGGAAACACCATATATTTT
CASSGEVSGNTIYF
>TRBJ2-7|.|15|TRBV5-1|TRBD1
TGCGCCAGCAGCTTGGGGACAGGGGTGACCTACGAGCAGTACTTC
CASSLGTGVTYEQYF
>TRBJ1-3|once|14|TRBV5-4|.
TGTGCCAGCAGCGCGGGGCAGTCGGGAAACACCATATATTTT
CASSAGQSGNTIYF
>TRBJ2-7|.|16|TRBV6-6|TRBD2
TGTGCCAGCAGTTCACCTGCGGAGCGGGGGAACTACGAGCAGTACTTC
CASSSPAERGNYEQYF
>TRBJ2-4|.|16|TRBV5-1|TRBD1
TGCGCCAGCAGCTCCCAGACAGGGACGACCAAAAACATTCAGTACTTC
CASSSQTGTTKNIQYF
>TRBJ1-5|.|17|TRBV2|.
TGTGCCAGCAGGGGGGGGACCATCCTCTATAGCAATCAGCCCCAGCATTTT
CASRGGTILYSNQPQHF
>TRBJ2-1|.|14|TRBV7-2|.
TGTGCCAGCAGTCCAATGGCGGGTTTCAATGAGCAGTTCTTC
CASSPMAGFNEQFF
>TRBJ2-5|.|15|TRBV9|.
TGTGCCAGCAGCGTAGCTACGAGTAGGGGGGAGACCCAGTACTTC
CASSVATSRGETQYF
>TRBJ1-1|.|15|TRBV7-9|.
TGTTCCAGCAGCTTATGGGCAGAGACGAACACTGAAGCTTTCTTT
CSSSLWAETNTEAFF
>TRBJ2-7|few|14|TRBV7-2|TRBD2
TGTGCCAGCAGCTTAGTGGGCGGGAGCTACGAGCAGTACTTC
CASSLVGGSYEQYF
>TRBJ2-1|.|15|TRBV10-1|TRBD2
TGCGCCAGCAGTTCTGGGCGGGAGGAAAAAAATGAGCAGTTCTTC
CASSSGREEKNEQFF
>TRBJ2-4|.|15|TRBV19|.
TGTGCCAGTAGTATAGGTTTCCTAGCCAAAAACATTCAGTACTTC
CASSIGFLAKNIQYF
>TRBJ1-6|few|14|TRBV28|TRBD1
TGTGCCAGCAGGCCCCCGGGACAGCGTATTCCCCGCCACTTT
CASRPPGQRIPRHF
>TRBJ1-1|few|17|TRBV27|.
TGTGCCAGCAGCCCCCCCGGAGGGGAGAGAATGAACACTGAAGCTTTCTTT
CASSPPGGERMNTEAFF
>TRBJ1-2|.|14|TRBV5-1|TRBD1
TGCGCCAGCCGGACTCGGACAGGGTCTTGGGGCTACACCTTC
CASRTRTGSWGYTF
>TRBJ2-5|.|14|TRBV7-9|TRBD2
TGTGCCAGCAGCGCATGGGGGGGGAAAGAGACCCAGTACTTC
CASSAWGGKETQYF
>TRBJ1-4|.|13|TRBV10-2|.
TGCGCCAGCAGGGTTGACACTGATGAAAAACTGTTTTTT
CASRVDTDEKLFF
>TRBJ2-1|.|14|TRBV5-1|.
TGCGCCAGCAGCTTGGGTCAGGCCTACAATGAGCAGTTCTTC
CASSLGQAYNEQFF
>TRBJ1-1|once|16|TRBV19|.
TGTGCCAGTAGTAGATATTCCGGGACAACAAACACTGAAGCTTTCTTT
CASSRYSGTTNTEAFF
>TRBJ2-1|.|15|TRBV2|TRBD2
TGTGCCAGCAGTGAAGAGACTAGCGGTTACAATGAGCAGTTCTTC
CASSEETSGYNEQFF
>TRBJ2-7|.|15|TRBV19|.
TGTGCCAGTAGTATATTTCGGGGAAGTTCCTACGAGCAGTACTTC
CASSIFRGSSYEQYF
>TRBJ2-1|.|13|TRBV5-4|.
TGTGCCAGCAGCTTGCCCTTCGACAATGAGCAGTTCTTC
CASSLPFDNEQFF
>TRBJ2-1|.|13|TRBV6-5|TRBD1
TGTGCCAGCAGTTCGACAGGGGCCAGTGAGCAGTTCTTC
CASSSTGASEQFF
>TRBJ2-7|.|13|TRBV6-5|TRBD1
TGTGCCAGCAGACGACAGGGTTCCTACGAGCAGTACTTC
CASRRQGSYEQYF
>TRBJ2-3|few|11|TRBV27|.
TGTGCCAGCAGTTACAAAGATACGCAGTATTTT
CASSYKDTQYF
>TRBJ2-1|once|14|TRBV27|.
TGTGCCAGCAGTTCGGCACTAAGTTTGCATGAGCAGTTCTTC
CASSSALSLHEQFF
>TRBJ2-2|.|16|TRBV5-1|.
TGCGCCAGCAGCTTGGATAACAGGGTGAACACCGGGGAGCTGTTTTTT
CASSLDNRVNTGELFF